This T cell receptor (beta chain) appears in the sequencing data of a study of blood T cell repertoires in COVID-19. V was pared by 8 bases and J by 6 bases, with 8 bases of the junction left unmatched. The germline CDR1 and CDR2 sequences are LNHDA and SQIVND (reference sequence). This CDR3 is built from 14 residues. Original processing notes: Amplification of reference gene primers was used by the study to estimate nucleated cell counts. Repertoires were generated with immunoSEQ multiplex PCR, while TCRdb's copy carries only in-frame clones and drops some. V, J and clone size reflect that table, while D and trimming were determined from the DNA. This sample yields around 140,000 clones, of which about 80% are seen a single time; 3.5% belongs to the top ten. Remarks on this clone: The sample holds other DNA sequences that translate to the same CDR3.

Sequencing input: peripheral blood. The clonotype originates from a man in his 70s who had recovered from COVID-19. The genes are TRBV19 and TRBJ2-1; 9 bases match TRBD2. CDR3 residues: CASSTSGPPNEQFF. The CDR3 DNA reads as TGTGCCAGTTCAACTAGCGGGCCCCCCAATGAGCAGTTCTTC.